This TCR beta chain was captured by sequencing in a study of blood T cell repertoires in COVID-19. In terms of age and location, participants ranged from roughly 18 to 90 years and lived in about 25 US areas. V was cut by 5 bases and J by 2 bases, with 12 bases left in between. Germline lookup yields CDR1 LNHDA and CDR2 SQIVND (reference sequence). This CDR3 is 15 amino acids long. Clones were read by immunoSEQ multiplex PCR, and TCRdb kept only the in-frame ones, dropping some. Of 320,000 or so clones in the sample, roughly 87% were seen once. The TCR sequence derives from a woman in her twenties or thirties who had recovered from COVID-19. Sample: PBMCs or T cells enriched from blood (not recorded which). The chain recombines TRBV19 with TRBJ1-4; TRBD1 might be the D (6 bases). CDR3 DNA sequence: TGTGCCAGTAGTTTCCGGGACACTACTAATGAAAAACTGTTTTTT. It encodes CASSFRDTTNEKLFF. Full variable domain (outside the CDR3, taken from reference TRBV19 and TRBJ1-4): DGGITQSPKYLFRKEGQNVTLSCEQNLNHDAMYWYRQDPGQGLRLIYYSQIVNDFQKGDIAEGYSVSREKKESFPLTVTSAQKNPTAFYLCASSFRDTTNEKLFFGSGTQLSVL.